This T cell receptor (beta chain) was captured in a study of glioma-infiltrating T cells. Overall study findings and caveats: Tissue and blood shared very few CDR3 sequences. Above-expected tissue-blood divergence occurred in all gliomas, most in low-grade ones.

The iRepertoire nested amplicon-rescue multiplex PCR amplified TCR alpha and beta CDR3s from RNA. Tissue mRNA or PBMC total RNA, about 90-450 ng, went into one-step reverse transcription and amplification. MiXCR, applied by TCRdb to the multiplex PCR reads, yields one record per CDR3 protein. The sample lists 9,500 to 12,000 distinct CDR3 sequences, around three fifths occurring once. This CDR3 has 13 residues. In germline, CDR1 is LGHNA, CDR2 YNFKEQ. Concerning this clonotype itself: The antigen is not known. At one end, the junction sequence differs from germline, possibly due to a read error.

The TCR sequence derives from a human donor with low-grade glioma or glioblastoma, undergoing nonglioma brain surgery, or in good health (not recorded which). The source material was glioma tissue, nonneoplastic brain tissue, or PBMCs (not recorded which). The chain has TRBV4-2 and TRBJ2-7; D is unclear. The CDR3 region is CASSQWISYERYF. The CDR3 DNA reads as TGTGCCAGCAGCCAATGGATCTCCTACGAGCGGTACTTC.